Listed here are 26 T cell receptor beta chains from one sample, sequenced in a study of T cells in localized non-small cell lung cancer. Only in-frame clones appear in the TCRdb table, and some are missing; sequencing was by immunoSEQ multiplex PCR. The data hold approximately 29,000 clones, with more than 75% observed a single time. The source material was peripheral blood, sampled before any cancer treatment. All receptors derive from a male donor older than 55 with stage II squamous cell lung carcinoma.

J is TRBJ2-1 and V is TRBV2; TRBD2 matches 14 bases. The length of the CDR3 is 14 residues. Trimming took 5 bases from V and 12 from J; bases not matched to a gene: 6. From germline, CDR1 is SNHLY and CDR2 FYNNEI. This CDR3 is CASSSGLAGDRQFF. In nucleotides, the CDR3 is TGTGCCAGCAGTTCGGGACTAGCGGGAGACCGGCAGTTCTTC.

CDR3 loop: CASSNWLAGGPTDTQYF. In DNA, the CDR3 is TGTGCCAGCAGCAATTGGTTAGCGGGGGGTCCCACAGATACGCAGTATTTT. The chain links TRBV11-2 to TRBJ2-3; 10 nucleotides match TRBD2. In germline, CDR1 is SGHAT, CDR2 FQNNGV. The CDR3 is 17 residues long. Unmatched junction bases numbered 10, after V lost 5 bases and J lost 2 bases.

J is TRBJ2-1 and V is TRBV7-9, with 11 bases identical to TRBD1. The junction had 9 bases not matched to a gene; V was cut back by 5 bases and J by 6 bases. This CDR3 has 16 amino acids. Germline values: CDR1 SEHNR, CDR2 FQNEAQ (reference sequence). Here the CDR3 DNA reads TGTGCCAGCAGCCGAGGGACAGGGGGGTTGGGCAATGAGCAGTTCTTC. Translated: CASSRGTGGLGNEQFF.

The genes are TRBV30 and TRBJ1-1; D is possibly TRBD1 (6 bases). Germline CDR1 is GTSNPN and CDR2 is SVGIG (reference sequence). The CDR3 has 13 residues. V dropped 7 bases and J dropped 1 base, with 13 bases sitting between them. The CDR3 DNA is TGTGCCTCTTACAGGGAGGAGAACACTGAAGCTTTCTTT. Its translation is CASYREENTEAFF.

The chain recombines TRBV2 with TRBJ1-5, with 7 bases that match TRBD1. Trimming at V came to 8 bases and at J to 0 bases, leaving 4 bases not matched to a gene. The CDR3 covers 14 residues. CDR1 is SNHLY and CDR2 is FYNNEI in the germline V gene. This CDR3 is CASGTEYSNQPQHF. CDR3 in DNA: TGTGCCAGCGGGACAGAGTATAGCAATCAGCCCCAGCATTTT.

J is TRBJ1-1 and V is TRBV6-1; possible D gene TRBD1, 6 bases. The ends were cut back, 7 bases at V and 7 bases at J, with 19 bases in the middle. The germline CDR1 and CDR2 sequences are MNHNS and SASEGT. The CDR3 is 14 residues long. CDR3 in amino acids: CASIQQGGWGEAFF. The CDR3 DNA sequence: TGTGCCAGCATCCAGCAAGGGGGGTGGGGTGAAGCTTTCTTT.

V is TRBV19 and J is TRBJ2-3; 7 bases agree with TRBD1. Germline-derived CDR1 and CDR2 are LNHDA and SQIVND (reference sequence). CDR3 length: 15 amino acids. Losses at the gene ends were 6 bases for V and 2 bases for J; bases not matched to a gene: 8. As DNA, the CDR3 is TGTGCCAGTAGCCCTTGGGACAGCGACACAGATACGCAGTATTTT. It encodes CASSPWDSDTDTQYF.

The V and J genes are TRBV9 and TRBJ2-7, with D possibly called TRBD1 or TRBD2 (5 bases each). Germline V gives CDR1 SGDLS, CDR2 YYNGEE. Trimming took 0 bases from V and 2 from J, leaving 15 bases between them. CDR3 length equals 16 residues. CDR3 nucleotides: TGTGCCAGCAGCGTAGAAGGGGTGGGGACCGCCTACGAGCAGTACTTC. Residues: CASSVEGVGTAYEQYF. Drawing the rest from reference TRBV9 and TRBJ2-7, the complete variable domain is DSGVTQTPKHLITATGQRVTLRCSPRSGDLSVYWYQQSLDQGLQFLIQYYNGEERAKGNILERFSAQQFPDLHSELNLSSLELGDSALYFCASSVEGVGTAYEQYFGPGTRLTVT.

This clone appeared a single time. CDR3 residues: CASTARVGELFF. The CDR3, as DNA: TGTGCCAGTACCGCACGAGTAGGAGAGCTGTTTTTT. The chain is built from TRBV19 and TRBJ2-2, with D unresolved. Trimming took off 7 bases at V and 11 bases at J, with 14 bases between the two ends. This CDR3 region has 12 residues. Looked up from germline, CDR1 is LNHDA and CDR2 is SQIVND (reference sequence).

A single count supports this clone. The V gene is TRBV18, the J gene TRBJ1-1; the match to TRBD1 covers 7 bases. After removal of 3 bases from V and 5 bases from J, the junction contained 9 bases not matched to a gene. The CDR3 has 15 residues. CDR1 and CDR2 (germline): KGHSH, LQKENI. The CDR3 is CASSPSGQWRTEAFF. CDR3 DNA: TGTGCCAGCTCACCCTCGGGACAGTGGCGGACTGAAGCTTTCTTT.

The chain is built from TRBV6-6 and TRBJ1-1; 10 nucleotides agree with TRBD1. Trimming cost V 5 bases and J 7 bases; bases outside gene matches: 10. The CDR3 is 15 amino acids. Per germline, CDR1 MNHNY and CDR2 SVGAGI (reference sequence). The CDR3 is CASSDPGQGINEAFF. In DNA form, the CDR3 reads TGTGCCAGCAGTGACCCGGGACAGGGGATCAATGAAGCTTTCTTT.

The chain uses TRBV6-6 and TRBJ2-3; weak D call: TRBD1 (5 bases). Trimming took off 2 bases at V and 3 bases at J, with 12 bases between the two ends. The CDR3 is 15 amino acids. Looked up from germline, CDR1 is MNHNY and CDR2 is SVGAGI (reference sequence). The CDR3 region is CASSYVGALTDTQYF. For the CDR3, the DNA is TGTGCCAGCAGTTACGTAGGGGCACTTACAGATACGCAGTATTTT.

CDR3 nucleotide sequence: TGTGCCAGCAGAATAGGGACTAGAGAAGGGCTCTCCTACAATGAGCAGTTCTTC. Its protein product is CASRIGTREGLSYNEQFF. This chain links TRBV27 with TRBJ2-1; TRBD2 matches 8 bases. Germline-derived CDR1 and CDR2 are MNHEY and SMNVEV (reference sequence). The CDR3 loop spans 18 amino acids. The J segment lost 0 bases and the V segment lost 6 bases, leaving 13 bases of the junction unmatched.

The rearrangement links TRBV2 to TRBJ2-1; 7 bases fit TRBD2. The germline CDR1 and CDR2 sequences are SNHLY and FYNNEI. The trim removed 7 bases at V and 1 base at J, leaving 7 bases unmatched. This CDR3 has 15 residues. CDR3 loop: CASKEGGVSYNEQFF. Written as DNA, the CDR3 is TGTGCCAGCAAAGAGGGAGGGGTATCCTACAATGAGCAGTTCTTC.

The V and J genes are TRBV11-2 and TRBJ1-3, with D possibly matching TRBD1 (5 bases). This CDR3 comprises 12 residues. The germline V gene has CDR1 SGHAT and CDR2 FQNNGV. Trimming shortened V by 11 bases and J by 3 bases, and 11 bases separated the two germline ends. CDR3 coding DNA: TGTGCCTTCGGGGGGAATGGAAACACCATATATTTT. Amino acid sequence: CAFGGNGNTIYF.

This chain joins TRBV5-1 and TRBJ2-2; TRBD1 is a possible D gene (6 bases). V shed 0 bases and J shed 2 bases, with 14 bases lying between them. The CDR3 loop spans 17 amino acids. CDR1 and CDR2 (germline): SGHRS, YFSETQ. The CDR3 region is CASSLGEWTANTGELFF. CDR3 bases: TGCGCCAGCAGCTTGGGGGAATGGACAGCCAACACCGGGGAGCTGTTTTTT.

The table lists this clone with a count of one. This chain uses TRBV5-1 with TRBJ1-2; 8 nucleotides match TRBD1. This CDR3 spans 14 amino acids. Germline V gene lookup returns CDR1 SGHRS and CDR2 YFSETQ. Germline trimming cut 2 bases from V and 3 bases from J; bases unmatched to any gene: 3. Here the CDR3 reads CASSFQGADYGYTF. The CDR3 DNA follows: TGCGCCAGCAGCTTCCAGGGGGCGGACTATGGCTACACCTTC.

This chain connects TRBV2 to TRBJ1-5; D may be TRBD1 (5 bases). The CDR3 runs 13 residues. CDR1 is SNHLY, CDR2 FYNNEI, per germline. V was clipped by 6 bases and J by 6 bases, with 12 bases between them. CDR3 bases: TGTGCCAGCAGCTCGGGGGGTGCTCAGCCCCAGCATTTT. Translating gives CASSSGGAQPQHF.

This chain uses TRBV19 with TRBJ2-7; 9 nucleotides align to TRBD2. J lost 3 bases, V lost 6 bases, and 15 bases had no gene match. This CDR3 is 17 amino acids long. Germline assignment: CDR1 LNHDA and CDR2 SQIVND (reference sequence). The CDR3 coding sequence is TGTGCCAGTAGCCTTAGTAGCGGGAGACAGGGTCTCTACGAGCAGTACTTC. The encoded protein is CASSLSSGRQGLYEQYF.

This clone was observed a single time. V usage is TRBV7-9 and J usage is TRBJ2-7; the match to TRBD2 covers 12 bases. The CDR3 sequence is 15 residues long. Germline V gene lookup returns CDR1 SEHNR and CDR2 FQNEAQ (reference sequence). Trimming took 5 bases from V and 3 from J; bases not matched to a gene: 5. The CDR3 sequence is CASSPLAGGSYEQYF. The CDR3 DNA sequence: TGTGCCAGCAGCCCACTAGCGGGGGGAAGCTACGAGCAGTACTTC. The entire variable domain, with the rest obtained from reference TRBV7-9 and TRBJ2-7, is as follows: DTGVSQNPRHKITKRGQNVTFRCDPISEHNRLYWYRQTLGQGPEFLTYFQNEAQLEKSRLLSDRFSAERPKGSFSTLEIQRTEQGDSAMYLCASSPLAGGSYEQYFGPGTRLTVT.

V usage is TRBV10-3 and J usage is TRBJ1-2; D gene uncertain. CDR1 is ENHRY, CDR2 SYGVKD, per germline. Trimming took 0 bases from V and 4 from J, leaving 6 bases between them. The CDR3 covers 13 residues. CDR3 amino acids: CAISESLAYGYTF. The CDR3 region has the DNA TGTGCCATCAGTGAGTCTTTAGCCTATGGCTACACCTTC.

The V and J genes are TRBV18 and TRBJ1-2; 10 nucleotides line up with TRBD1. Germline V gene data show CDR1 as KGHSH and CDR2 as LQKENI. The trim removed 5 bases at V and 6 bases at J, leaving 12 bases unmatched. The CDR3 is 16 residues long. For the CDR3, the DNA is TGTGCCAGCTCATCGACCTGGGGACAGGGGCAGGATGGCTACACCTTC. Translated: CASSSTWGQGQDGYTF.

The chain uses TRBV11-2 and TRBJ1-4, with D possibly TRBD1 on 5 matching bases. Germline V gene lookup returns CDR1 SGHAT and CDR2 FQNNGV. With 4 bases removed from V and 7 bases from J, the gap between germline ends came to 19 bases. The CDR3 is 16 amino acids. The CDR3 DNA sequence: TGTGCCAGCAGCTCCCCCGCGGGGGTCGGGGGTGAAAAACTGTTTTTT. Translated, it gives CASSSPAGVGGEKLFF.

DNA of the CDR3: TGTGCCAGCAGTGAAAGGACTTTTGATATCTACGAGCAGTACTTC. Amino acids: CASSERTFDIYEQYF. The V and J genes are TRBV6-1 and TRBJ2-7; possibly TRBD2 for D (5 bases). The CDR3 runs 15 residues. The germline V gene has CDR1 MNHNS and CDR2 SASEGT. The germline V and J ends were trimmed by 2 bases and 3 bases, with 14 bases remaining between them.

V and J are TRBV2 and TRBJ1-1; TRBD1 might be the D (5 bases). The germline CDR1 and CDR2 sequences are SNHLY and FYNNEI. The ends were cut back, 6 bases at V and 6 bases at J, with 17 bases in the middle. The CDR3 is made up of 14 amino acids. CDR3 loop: CASSDTLRASEAFF. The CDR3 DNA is TGTGCCAGCAGCGACACCCTCAGGGCTTCTGAAGCTTTCTTT.

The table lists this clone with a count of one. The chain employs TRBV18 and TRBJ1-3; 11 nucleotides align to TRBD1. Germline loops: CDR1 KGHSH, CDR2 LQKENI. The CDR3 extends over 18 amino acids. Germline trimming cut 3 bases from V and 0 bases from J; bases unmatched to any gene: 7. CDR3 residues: CASSPLDRGPSSGNTIYF. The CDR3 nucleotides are TGTGCCAGCTCACCTCTGGACAGGGGGCCGAGCTCTGGAAACACCATATATTTT.